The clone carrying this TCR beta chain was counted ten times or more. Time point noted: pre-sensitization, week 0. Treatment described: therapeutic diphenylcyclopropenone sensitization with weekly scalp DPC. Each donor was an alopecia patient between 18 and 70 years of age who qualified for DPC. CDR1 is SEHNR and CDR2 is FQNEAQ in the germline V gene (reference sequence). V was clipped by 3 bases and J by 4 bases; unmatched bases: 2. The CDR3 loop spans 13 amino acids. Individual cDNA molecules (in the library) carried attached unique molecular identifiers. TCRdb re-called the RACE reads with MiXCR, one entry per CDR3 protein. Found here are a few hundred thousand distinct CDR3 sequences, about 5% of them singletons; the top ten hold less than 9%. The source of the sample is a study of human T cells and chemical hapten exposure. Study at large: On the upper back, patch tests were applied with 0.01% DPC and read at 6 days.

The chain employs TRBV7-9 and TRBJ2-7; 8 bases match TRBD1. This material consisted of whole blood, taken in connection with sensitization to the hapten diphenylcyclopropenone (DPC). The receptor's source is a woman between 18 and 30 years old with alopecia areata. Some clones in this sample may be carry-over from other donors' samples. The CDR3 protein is CASSFDRGYEQYF. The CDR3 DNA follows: TGTGCCAGCAGCTTCGACAGGGGTTACGAGCAGTACTTC.